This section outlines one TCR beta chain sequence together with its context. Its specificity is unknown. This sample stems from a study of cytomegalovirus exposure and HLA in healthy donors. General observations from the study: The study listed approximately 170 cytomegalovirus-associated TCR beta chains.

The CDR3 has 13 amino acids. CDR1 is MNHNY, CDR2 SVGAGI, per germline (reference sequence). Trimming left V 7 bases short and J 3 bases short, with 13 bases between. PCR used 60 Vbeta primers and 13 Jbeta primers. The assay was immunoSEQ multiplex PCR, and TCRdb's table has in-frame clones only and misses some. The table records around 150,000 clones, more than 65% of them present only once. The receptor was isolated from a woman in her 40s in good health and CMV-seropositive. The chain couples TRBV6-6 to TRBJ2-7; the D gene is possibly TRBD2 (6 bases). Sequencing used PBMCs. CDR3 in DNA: TGTGCCAGCACCAGGGAGGAAGTCTACGAGCAGTACTTC. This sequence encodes CASTREEVYEQYF.